Listed below are T cell receptor beta chains from one sample, sequenced in a study of blood T cell repertoires in COVID-19. Assay: immunoSEQ multiplex PCR; the TCRdb copy retains only in-frame clones and omits some. The repertoire has a few hundred thousand clones, around 90% of them found once; the top ten carry approximately 1%. The sequencing sample was made of PBMCs or T cells enriched from blood (not recorded which). Receptors originate from a woman in her 30s who had recovered from COVID-19. The CDR3 runs from the conserved cysteine through the conserved F or W. D genes are given only for firm matches. Clone size appears in some rows only: once, few, many, or a class for an expanded clone.

.,TRBV4-1,TRBJ1-3,.,CASSPVSPRQGGGNTIYF,TGCGCCAGCAGCCCTGTGTCCCCCCGGCAGGGTGGTGGAAACACCATATATTTT
.,TRBV7-2,TRBJ2-4,.,CASSPDYSFPKNIQYF,TGTGCCAGCAGCCCTGATTACTCTTTTCCAAAAAACATTCAGTACTTC
TRBD2,TRBV2,TRBJ2-7,.,CASSVSGRGEQYF,TGTGCCAGCAGTGTGAGCGGGAGGGGCGAGCAGTACTTC
TRBD2,TRBV6-5,TRBJ2-7,once,CASSLYSGGAGEQYF,TGTGCCAGCAGCCTTTATAGCGGGGGGGCAGGGGAGCAGTACTTC
.,TRBV9,TRBJ1-5,.,CASSGGPNNQPQHF,TGTGCCAGCAGCGGCGGGCCCAACAATCAGCCCCAGCATTTT
TRBD2,TRBV9,TRBJ2-3,once,CASSGRLAESTDTQYF,TGTGCCAGCAGCGGGCGGCTAGCGGAGAGCACAGATACGCAGTATTTT
.,TRBV4-2,TRBJ2-7,.,CASSKDPSASSYEQYF,TGTGCCAGCAGCAAAGACCCTAGCGCTAGCTCCTACGAGCAGTACTTC
TRBD1,TRBV29-1,TRBJ2-5,.,CSVGQGWETQYF,TGCAGCGTCGGACAGGGTTGGGAGACCCAGTACTTC
.,TRBV28,TRBJ2-2,.,CASSLRRPSNTGELFF,TGTGCCAGCAGTTTAAGGAGACCATCGAACACCGGGGAGCTGTTTTTT
.,TRBV28,TRBJ1-5,.,CASSPLVGGGTSILERYNQPQHF,TGTGCCAGCAGTCCCCTTGTGGGAGGCGGCACATCCATTCTCGAAAGGTATAATCAGCCCCAGCATTTT
.,TRBV28,TRBJ1-6,.,CASSLSDNSPLHF,TGTGCCAGCAGTTTATCGGATAATTCACCCCTCCACTTT
.,TRBV4-3,TRBJ1-4,.,CASSQEQNEKLFF,TGCGCCAGCAGCCAAGAACAGAATGAAAAACTGTTTTTT
.,TRBV21-1,TRBJ1-4,.,CASSRDRAGVDEKLFF,TGTGCCAGCAGCAGGGACAGGGCAGGGGTCGATGAAAAACTGTTTTTT
TRBD1,TRBV28,TRBJ1-3,.,CASSLPTGTAGNTIYF,TGTGCCAGCAGTCTACCGACCGGGACAGCGGGAAACACCATATATTTT
.,TRBV9,TRBJ2-7,.,CASSGNPGEQYF,TGTGCCAGCTCCGGGAACCCGGGGGAGCAGTACTTC
.,TRBV30,TRBJ2-1,.,CAWSWGVGGNEQFF,TGTGCCTGGAGTTGGGGGGTTGGGGGTAATGAGCAGTTCTTC
.,TRBV4-2,TRBJ2-7,.,CASSQDRRGREQYF,TGTGCCAGCAGCCAAGATAGGAGGGGGCGCGAGCAGTACTTC
TRBD2,TRBV30,TRBJ2-1,once,CAFLAGELYNEQFF,TGTGCCTTTCTAGCGGGAGAGCTCTACAATGAGCAGTTCTTC
.,TRBV11-1,TRBJ2-7,once,CASQRTDSYEQYF,TGTGCCAGCCAAAGGACTGACTCCTACGAGCAGTACTTC
.,TRBV7-9,TRBJ2-5,.,CASSPQLTRKETQYF,TGTGCCAGCAGCCCTCAGCTTACCAGGAAAGAGACCCAGTACTTC
.,TRBV2,TRBJ2-2,.,CASSHPRGRHTGELFF,TGTGCCAGCAGTCACCCGAGAGGCAGACACACCGGGGAGCTGTTTTTT
.,TRBV4-1,TRBJ2-1,.,CASSQGGNEQFF,TGCGCCAGCAGCCAAGGAGGGAATGAGCAGTTCTTC
.,TRBV24-1,TRBJ1-4,few,CATSDARSMDEKLFF,TGTGCCACCAGTGATGCCCGGTCTATGGATGAAAAACTGTTTTTT
.,TRBV6-1,TRBJ1-5,.,CASSEGAFLNQPQHF,TGTGCCAGCAGTGAAGGGGCCTTTCTCAATCAGCCCCAGCATTTT
TRBD1,TRBV3-1/TRBV3-2,TRBJ1-1,.,CAACGQGRRGTEAFF,TGTGCCGCGTGTGGACAGGGAAGAAGGGGCACTGAAGCTTTCTTT
TRBD2,TRBV28,TRBJ2-1,.,CASKPVGLAYNEQFF,TGTGCCAGCAAACCTGTGGGACTAGCCTACAATGAGCAGTTCTTC
TRBD1,TRBV9,TRBJ1-5,.,CASSRTGVDQPQHF,TGTGCCAGCAGCCGGACAGGGGTGGATCAGCCCCAGCATTTT
TRBD2,TRBV27,TRBJ2-1,.,CASSLERGGSYNEQFF,TGTGCCAGCAGTTTAGAGCGGGGGGGCTCCTACAATGAGCAGTTCTTC
TRBD1,TRBV4-1,TRBJ2-7,.,CASSYRQGAYEQYF,TGCGCCAGCAGCTACCGACAGGGGGCCTACGAGCAGTACTTC
.,TRBV7-9,TRBJ1-1,once,CATGGGGTEAFF,TGTGCCACCGGGGGAGGCGGCACTGAAGCTTTCTTT
.,TRBV19,TRBJ1-3,.,CASIQQVPSGNTIYF,TGTGCCAGTATTCAACAGGTTCCCTCTGGAAACACCATATATTTT
TRBD1,TRBV5-6,TRBJ1-2,.,CASSSGTGFLHGYTF,TGTGCCAGCAGCTCCGGGACAGGGTTTCTCCATGGCTACACCTTC
TRBD1,TRBV13,TRBJ2-7,.,CASSNRGQGPSEQYF,TGTGCCAGCAGCAATAGGGGACAGGGGCCTTCAGAGCAGTACTTC
TRBD1,TRBV18,TRBJ1-4,.,CASSPLSGQGREKLFF,TGTGCCAGCTCACCACTCTCGGGACAGGGGCGTGAAAAACTGTTTTTT
TRBD2,TRBV30,TRBJ2-7,few,CAWSLGGRWYEQYF,TGTGCCTGGAGTCTCGGCGGGAGATGGTACGAGCAGTACTTC
.,TRBV6-1,TRBJ2-4,few,CASSEATRGAKNIQYF,TGTGCCAGCAGTGAAGCGACTAGGGGTGCCAAAAACATTCAGTACTTC
.,TRBV2,TRBJ1-1,.,CASRRQTNTEAFF,TGTGCCTCTCGACGACAGACGAACACTGAAGCTTTCTTT
.,TRBV7-2,TRBJ2-2,.,CASSRRTTLGTGELFF,TGTGCCAGCAGCCGCCGGACTACCCTGGGGACCGGGGAGCTGTTTTTT
TRBD2,TRBV5-6,TRBJ2-1,once,CASSIGTSGGMYNEQFF,TGTGCCAGCAGCATAGGGACTAGCGGGGGGATGTACAATGAGCAGTTCTTC
.,TRBV9,TRBJ1-1,.,CASSATGGESSEAFF,TGTGCCAGCAGCGCGACTGGGGGGGAATCTTCTGAAGCTTTCTTT
TRBD2,TRBV13,TRBJ2-3,.,CASSRDATSGGGDTQYF,TGTGCCAGCAGCCGAGACGCGACTAGCGGGGGCGGAGATACGCAGTATTTT
TRBD2,TRBV7-2,TRBJ2-7,once,CASSLVASGGAYEQYF,TGTGCCAGCAGCTTAGTCGCTAGCGGGGGGGCTTACGAGCAGTACTTC
.,TRBV11-3,TRBJ1-6,few,CASSLRGTSYNSPLHF,TGTGCCAGCAGCCTTAGGGGGACCTCCTATAATTCACCCCTCCACTTT
.,TRBV28,TRBJ2-7,.,CASSLGRYYEQYF,TGTGCCAGCAGCCTGGGCAGATACTACGAGCAGTACTTC
TRBD1,TRBV27,TRBJ2-7,.,CASSYQLTGGVAYEQYF,TGTGCCAGCAGTTACCAACTTACAGGGGGAGTCGCCTACGAGCAGTACTTC